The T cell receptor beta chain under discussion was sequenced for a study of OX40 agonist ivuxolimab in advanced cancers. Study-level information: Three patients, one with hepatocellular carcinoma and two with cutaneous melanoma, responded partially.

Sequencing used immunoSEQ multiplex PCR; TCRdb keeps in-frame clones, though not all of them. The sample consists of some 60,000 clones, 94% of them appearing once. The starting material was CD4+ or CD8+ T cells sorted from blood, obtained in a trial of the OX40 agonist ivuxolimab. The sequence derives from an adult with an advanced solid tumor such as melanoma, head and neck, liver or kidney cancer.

DNA for the CDR3: TGTGCCAGCAGCTTAGATTTCCAGGGCTATGGCTACACCTTC. Its translation: CASSLDFQGYGYTF. The chain uses TRBV11-2 and TRBJ1-2, with a tentative D call TRBD1 (5 bases). The V end was cut by 0 bases, the J end by 4 bases, with 9 bases between. The CDR3 length is 14 residues. In germline, CDR1 is SGHAT, CDR2 FQNNGV.